The rows below give T cell receptor beta chains drawn from one sample of a study of control samples from healthy donors and cancer patients. Sequencing used immunoSEQ multiplex PCR; TCRdb keeps in-frame clones, though not all of them. The repertoire consists of tens of thousands of clones, with over 65% occurring once and the leading ten covering about 3%. Sequenced material: PBMCs. These receptors all come from a woman between 45 and 65 years old with lung cancer. Both conserved end residues are part of each CDR3. D genes are given only for firm matches. Expanded clones get a size class; other rows say once, few or many, or leave the size out.

abundance	v_gene	j_gene	d_gene	CDR3nt	CDR3aa
few	TRBV9	TRBJ2-2	TRBD2	TGTGCCAGCAGCTCAAGCGGGGGGGCCCCCGGGGAGCTGTTTTTT	CASSSSGGAPGELFF
-	TRBV10-3	TRBJ1-4	TRBD1	TGTGCCATCAGTGCGCAGGGGGCTCCTAATGAAAAACTGTTTTTT	CAISAQGAPNEKLFF
-	TRBV4-1	TRBJ1-5	-	TGCGCCAGCAGCCGGGTATTGGGGGGAAATCAGCCCCAGCATTTT	CASSRVLGGNQPQHF
-	TRBV19	TRBJ1-2	TRBD1	TGTGCCAGTAGTATAAAGGGACAGGGAGCCTATGGCTACACCTTC	CASSIKGQGAYGYTF
few	TRBV19	TRBJ1-2	-	TGTGCCAGTAGCCGGGGGGGCAGGTATGGCTACACCTTC	CASSRGGRYGYTF
-	TRBV2	TRBJ2-2	TRBD2	TGTGCCGGAGGGACTAGTCGGGGCGGGGAGCTGTTTTTT	CAGGTSRGGELFF
-	TRBV30	TRBJ1-1	-	TGTGCCTGGAGTGTGGTGGTATTATCTGAAGCTTTCTTT	CAWSVVVLSEAFF
-	TRBV18	TRBJ2-3	-	TGTGCCAGCTCATTGACTAGGGGCACAGATACGCAGTATTTT	CASSLTRGTDTQYF
-	TRBV14	TRBJ1-1	TRBD1	TGTGCCAGCAGCCGAGCGACCGGGACCCAGGGGGCGGCTTTCTTT	CASSRATGTQGAAFF
-	TRBV7-9	TRBJ2-3	-	TGTGCCAGCAGCTTATACGGCACAGATACGCAGTATTTT	CASSLYGTDTQYF
-	TRBV5-4	TRBJ2-3	-	TGTGCCAGCAGCTCGGAAGCAGATACGCAGTATTTT	CASSSEADTQYF
-	TRBV28	TRBJ2-7	TRBD1	TGTGCCAGCAGGGACCCCGGGACAGGTTCCTACGAGCAGTACTTC	CASRDPGTGSYEQYF
-	TRBV11-2	TRBJ1-1	-	TGTGCCAGCAGCTTGGTCACGGCTTCTGAAGCTTTCTTT	CASSLVTASEAFF
once	TRBV20-1	TRBJ2-7	TRBD1	TGCAGAATGGACAGGGACCACGAGCAGTACTTC	CRMDRDHEQYF
-	TRBV2	TRBJ2-5	-	TGTGCCAGCAAAAGGACAGCGACCGAAGAGACCCAGTACTTC	CASKRTATEETQYF
-	TRBV4-1	TRBJ1-2	-	TGCGCCAGCAGCCAAGAGGACGGGCGCCTGGGCTATGGCTACACCTTC	CASSQEDGRLGYGYTF
-	TRBV28	TRBJ1-4	-	TGTGCCAGCAGTCCGACGGGGTTCTCTAATGAAAAACTGTTTTTT	CASSPTGFSNEKLFF
-	TRBV2	TRBJ1-1	TRBD1	TGTGCCAGCATTGAAAGACAGGGTAACCTAGAAGCTTTCTTT	CASIERQGNLEAFF
-	TRBV9	TRBJ2-5	-	TGTGCCAGCAGCGTAGGAGGGAAAGGCCAGGAGACCCAGTACTTC	CASSVGGKGQETQYF
once	TRBV29-1	TRBJ1-1	-	TGCAGCGTTGAAAAGACAGGCGGCGGCACTGAAGCTTTCTTT	CSVEKTGGGTEAFF
-	TRBV7-2	TRBJ2-5	-	TGTGCCAGCAGCCCATCGGGTGGTGGGCCAAGCGAGACCCAGTACTTC	CASSPSGGGPSETQYF
-	TRBV3-1/TRBV3-2	TRBJ1-6	-	TGTGCCAGCAGCCAAGAAGGGCCCGCATCACCCCTCCACTTT	CASSQEGPASPLHF
-	TRBV18	TRBJ1-1	-	TGTGCCAGCTCACCCGCTCCCAAGGGGACTGAAGCTTTCTTT	CASSPAPKGTEAFF
-	TRBV3-1/TRBV3-2	TRBJ2-1	-	TGTGCCAGCAGCCAAGAACTGACCCGGTCGCAGTTCTTC	CASSQELTRSQFF
-	TRBV9	TRBJ1-3	-	TGTGCCAGCAGCGTAGGGGTCTCTGGAAACACCATATATTTT	CASSVGVSGNTIYF
-	TRBV4-3	TRBJ1-2	-	TGCGCCAGCAGCCAAGAGCGGTACTATGGCTACACCTTC	CASSQERYYGYTF
-	TRBV7-3	TRBJ2-2	-	TGTGCCAGCAGCTTAGGGACTTCTAACACCGGGGAGCTGTTTTTT	CASSLGTSNTGELFF
-	TRBV11-3	TRBJ2-1	-	TGTGCCAGCAGCTTAAAGTTGGATGAGCAGTTCTTC	CASSLKLDEQFF
-	TRBV10-1	TRBJ2-7	TRBD1	TGCGCCAGCAGTGCGGACAGGGGGCGCCGGCTGAACGAGCAGTACTTC	CASSADRGRRLNEQYF
few	TRBV30	TRBJ1-2	TRBD1	TGTGCCTGGAGAACAGGGGACTATGGCTACACCTTC	CAWRTGDYGYTF
-	TRBV7-8	TRBJ2-1	-	TGTGCCAGCAGCTCCTCCCTCTACAATGAGCAGTTCTTC	CASSSSLYNEQFF
-	TRBV29-1	TRBJ1-1	-	TGCAGCGTTGTCGCAGGTTTTATGGACACTGAAGCTTTCTTT	CSVVAGFMDTEAFF
-	TRBV5-6	TRBJ1-5	-	TGTGCCAGCAGCTCGGGGGCAGGGAACCAGCCCCAGCATTTT	CASSSGAGNQPQHF
-	TRBV5-6	TRBJ1-1	TRBD1	TGTGCCAGCAGCGTTATACAGGGGGCTTCTGAAGCTTTCTTT	CASSVIQGASEAFF
-	TRBV7-2	TRBJ2-3	-	TGTGCCAGCAGCTTAGTGGCCAGCACAGATACGCAGTATTTT	CASSLVASTDTQYF
-	TRBV5-4	TRBJ1-1	-	TGTGCCAGCAGCTTGATGGTTTTGAACACTGAAGCTTTCTTT	CASSLMVLNTEAFF
-	TRBV7-9	TRBJ2-3	TRBD2	TGTGCCAGCAGCAACGCTCAACGACTAGCGGGGGGTCCAGATACGCAGTATTTT	CASSNAQRLAGGPDTQYF
-	TRBV10-3	TRBJ2-5	-	TGTGCCATCAGTGAAGGAGGGTCGATACAACGGACCCAGTACTTC	CAISEGGSIQRTQYF
once	TRBV12-3/TRBV12-4	TRBJ1-1	-	TGTGCCAGCAGTTGGGGGGGCACCTCTGAAGCTTTCTTT	CASSWGGTSEAFF
-	TRBV29-1	TRBJ1-1	TRBD1	TGCAGCACGTCGACAGGGTTGGGGACAGGGGACGGTGAAGCTTTCTTT	CSTSTGLGTGDGEAFF
-	TRBV5-1	TRBJ1-1	-	TGCGCCAGCAGCCCAGCAGGGGTTCGGGGGACTGAAGCTTTCTTT	CASSPAGVRGTEAFF